The 27 T cell receptor beta chains listed next were all sequenced from one sample in a study of cytotoxic CD8 clonotypes in ibrutinib-treated CLL (dated by TCRdb to about 2021). Library method: the immunoSEQ multiplex PCR assay. The clones in this table, taken by TCRdb from immuneACCESS, are in-frame only. Not every clone is retained; where verified, under half of the shortfall comes from an unresolved V gene, and the cause of the rest is unknown. The sample table contains around 15,000 clones; only one count was recorded for around 63% of them. Roughly 18% of the sample comes from the top ten. The sequencing here drew on PBMCs, taken before ibrutinib treatment. The receptors come from a human donor with chronic lymphocytic leukemia.

The chain has TRBV7-3 and TRBJ2-7; no clear D. The CDR3 is 13 amino acids. CDR1 and CDR2 (germline): SGHTA, FQGTGA. Trimming left V 6 bases short and J 3 bases short, with 12 bases between. In DNA form, the CDR3 reads TGTGCCAGCAGTCAAAGACATGACTACGAGCAGTACTTC. It yields the protein CASSQRHDYEQYF.

This rearrangement joins TRBV12-5 to TRBJ1-5; a possible D gene is TRBD1 (6 bases). CDR1 is LGHNT and CDR2 is FRNRAP in the germline V gene. Trimming removed 6 bases from V and 2 bases from J, with 14 bases in between. This CDR3 is built from 15 residues. The CDR3 DNA reads as TGTGCTAGTGGCCGAGGGGGGGGTGGCAATCAGCCCCAGCATTTT. This sequence encodes CASGRGGGGNQPQHF.

This rearrangement joins TRBV30 to TRBJ1-6; perhaps TRBD1 as D (5 bases). The CDR3 loop spans 12 amino acids. The germline V and J ends were trimmed by 1 base and 10 bases, with 8 bases remaining between them. Germline V gene lookup returns CDR1 GTSNPN and CDR2 SVGIG (reference sequence). This CDR3 is CAWSEGVSPLHF. CDR3 in DNA: TGTGCCTGGAGTGAAGGGGTCTCACCCCTCCACTTT.

This clone occurred a few times. The chain links TRBV6-6 to TRBJ1-4, with D tentatively TRBD1 (5 bases). CDR1 and CDR2 (germline): MNHNY, SVGAGI (reference sequence). The CDR3 consists of 14 residues. V gave up 7 bases and J gave up 8 bases, with 17 bases separating them. CDR3 in amino acids: CASKIQGEGEKLFF. The DNA of the CDR3 is TGTGCCAGCAAGATCCAGGGAGAAGGAGAAAAACTGTTTTTT.

The J gene is TRBJ2-3, the V gene TRBV11-1, with D possibly matching TRBD2 (6 bases). Trimming took 5 bases from V and 0 from J, leaving 12 bases between them. Germline-derived CDR1 and CDR2 are SGHAT and FQDESV (reference sequence). The CDR3 covers 15 residues. CDR3 loop: CASSRGRGSTDTQYF. The DNA for the CDR3 is TGTGCCAGCAGCCGAGGGCGGGGAAGCACAGATACGCAGTATTTT.

The chain couples TRBV5-5 to TRBJ1-2; D might be TRBD1 (5 bases). CDR3 length: 15 amino acids. Germline-derived CDR1 and CDR2 are SGHKS and YYEKEE (reference sequence). Trimming stripped 5 bases from V and 5 bases from J, with 19 bases between. CDR3 loop: CASSLPGSPSYGYTF. The CDR3, as DNA: TGTGCCAGCAGTTTACCAGGGTCCCCCTCGTATGGCTACACCTTC.

This clone has a single count. The V and J genes are TRBV30 and TRBJ1-3, with 7 bases fitting TRBD1. The ends lost 3 bases at V and 2 bases at J; junction bases unmatched: 13. There are 17 residues in the CDR3. Germline CDR1 is GTSNPN and CDR2 is SVGIG (reference sequence). CDR3 nucleotide sequence: TGTGCCTGGAGGGTCCCGGGACAGTACCGAGCTGGAAACACCATATATTTT. This codes for CAWRVPGQYRAGNTIYF.

The CDR3 reads CASSLTGVTDTQYF. CDR3 DNA: TGTGCCAGCAGCCTGACAGGGGTCACAGATACGCAGTATTTT. The chain joins TRBV7-3 to TRBJ2-3, with 8 bases that match TRBD1. V gave up 5 bases and J gave up 2 bases; unmatched junction bases: 3. The germline CDR1 and CDR2 sequences are SGHTA and FQGTGA. The CDR3 loop spans 14 amino acids.

This sequence joins TRBV29-1 and TRBJ1-1; weak D call: TRBD1 (5 bases). The germline V and J ends were trimmed by 6 bases and 1 base, with 15 bases remaining between them. Germline V gene lookup returns CDR1 SQVTM and CDR2 ANQGSEA. This CDR3 spans 14 amino acids. CDR3 bases: TGCAGCGTGCTCCAGAGAACAGGGAACACTGAAGCTTTCTTT. Protein: CSVLQRTGNTEAFF.

This clone was counted only a few times. The rearrangement links TRBV5-5 to TRBJ1-6; no clear D. The CDR3 spans 14 residues. V was trimmed by 4 bases and J by 6 bases, leaving 11 bases between them. Looked up from germline, CDR1 is SGHKS and CDR2 is YYEKEE (reference sequence). Written as DNA, the CDR3 is TGTGCCAGCAGCCTCCTGCAACCTAATTCACCCCTCCACTTT. Encoded protein: CASSLLQPNSPLHF.

The rearrangement joins TRBV9 to TRBJ2-3; TRBD1 might be the D (6 bases). V lost 2 bases to trimming and J lost 2 bases, with 24 bases between them. In germline, CDR1 is SGDLS, CDR2 YYNGEE. This CDR3 is built from 19 residues. CDR3 nucleotides: TGTGCCAGCAGCGTCAAGGGGACAACATTCTATTCCTCCACAGATACGCAGTATTTT. This translates into CASSVKGTTFYSSTDTQYF.

V gene TRBV25-1 combines with J gene TRBJ1-5; D call uncertain. This CDR3 contains 16 residues. V lost 4 bases and J lost 1, with 14 bases in between. Germline CDR1 is MGHDK and CDR2 is SYGVNS. The CDR3 sequence: CASSGPLGGSNQPQHF. As DNA, the CDR3 is TGTGCCAGCAGTGGTCCTTTGGGCGGAAGCAATCAGCCCCAGCATTTT.

The genes are TRBV2 and TRBJ2-7; the match to TRBD2 covers 8 bases. The junction had 5 bases not matched to a gene; V was cut back by 3 bases and J by 4 bases. CDR1 is SNHLY and CDR2 is FYNNEI in the germline V gene. The CDR3 has 14 residues. Here the CDR3 reads CASSDIGGAYEQYF. The CDR3 DNA follows: TGTGCCAGCAGTGATATCGGGGGGGCATACGAGCAGTACTTC.

This clone was recorded a few times. As DNA, the CDR3 is TGTGCCAGCAGCTTAGGATCGCAGGGGGCGCGCACTGAAGCTTTCTTT. This gives the protein CASSLGSQGARTEAFF. The V call is TRBV7-9, the J call TRBJ1-1; 8 bases match TRBD1. The CDR3 spans 16 residues. The trim removed 1 base at V and 4 bases at J, leaving 8 bases unmatched. Per the germline V gene, CDR1 is SEHNR and CDR2 is FQNEAQ (reference sequence).

The chain carries TRBV5-1 and TRBJ1-4; perhaps TRBD1 as D (5 bases). In germline, CDR1 is SGHRS, CDR2 YFSETQ. V lost 6 bases and J 4 bases, leaving 13 bases between the germline ends. The CDR3 is 14 residues long. CDR3: CASTAWGNNEKLFF. CDR3 in DNA: TGCGCCAGCACGGCGTGGGGGAATAATGAAAAACTGTTTTTT.

The sample holds a few counts of this clone. The chain combines TRBV7-9 with TRBJ2-2; 7 nucleotides line up with TRBD1. The CDR3 is made up of 14 amino acids. In germline, CDR1 is SEHNR, CDR2 FQNEAQ (reference sequence). J lost 4 bases, V lost 5 bases, and 4 bases had no gene match. In nucleotides, the CDR3 is TGTGCCAGCAGCCCGGGGACAGCCACCGGGGAGCTGTTTTTT. Protein product: CASSPGTATGELFF.

This clone was counted only a few times. The chain is built from TRBV2 and TRBJ1-5; D ambiguous. The CDR3 sequence is 14 residues long. Trimming took off 8 bases at V and 0 bases at J, with 11 bases between the two ends. CDR1 is SNHLY, CDR2 FYNNEI, per germline. CDR3 amino acids: CASGSGNSNQPQHF. The CDR3 coding sequence is TGTGCCAGCGGGTCCGGAAATAGCAATCAGCCCCAGCATTTT.

The rearrangement links TRBV19 to TRBJ2-7; D call uncertain. Germline V CDR1 and CDR2: LNHDA, SQIVND (reference sequence). The CDR3 is made up of 11 amino acids. V lost 4 bases to trimming and J lost 3 bases, with 4 bases between them. CDR3 DNA: TGTGCCAGTAGTAAGGGCTACGAGCAGTACTTC. It translates to CASSKGYEQYF.

CDR3 in amino acids: CAWSVLYLAGDTQYF. CDR3 coding DNA: TGTGCCTGGAGTGTACTCTACTTGGCTGGAGATACGCAGTATTTT. The chain couples TRBV30 to TRBJ2-3; D is unresolved. The V end lost 0 bases, the J end lost 5 bases, and 15 bases lay between the germline ends. The CDR3 runs to 15 residues. From germline, CDR1 is GTSNPN and CDR2 SVGIG (reference sequence).

This clone was seen more than once but under ten times. V is TRBV6-1 and J is TRBJ2-7; maybe TRBD2 (6 bases). The CDR3 loop spans 15 amino acids. Trimming pared 10 bases from V and 6 bases from J, leaving 25 bases between. Looked up from germline, CDR1 is MNHNS and CDR2 is SASEGT. DNA of the CDR3: TGTGCCACCACCGAGGGAGGCGGGGCCAAGACCGAGCAGTACTTC. This sequence encodes CATTEGGGAKTEQYF.

This clone was counted a few times. The chain couples TRBV5-1 to TRBJ2-3; perhaps TRBD1 as D (6 bases). Trimming took off 7 bases at V and 2 bases at J, with 14 bases between the two ends. The CDR3 sequence is 14 residues long. Germline lookup yields CDR1 SGHRS and CDR2 YFSETQ. In nucleotides, the CDR3 is TGCGCCAGCGCAAGGGACACCCACACAGATACGCAGTATTTT. Its translation is CASARDTHTDTQYF.

The rearrangement links TRBV6-5 to TRBJ2-6; D call uncertain. Germline V gives CDR1 MNHEY, CDR2 SVGAGI. This CDR3 has 16 amino acids. V was cut by 0 bases and J by 1 base, with 7 bases left in between. CDR3 in DNA: TGTGCCAGCAGTTACTCGCGTGGGTCTGGGGCCAACGTCCTGACTTTC. This translates into CASSYSRGSGANVLTF.

The J gene is TRBJ1-5, the V gene TRBV13; D possibly corresponds to TRBD1 (5 bases). The V and J ends lost 0 bases and 2 bases respectively, with 5 bases between them. Germline V gives CDR1 PRHDT, CDR2 FYEKMQ (reference sequence). CDR3 length: 14 residues. The CDR3 nucleotides are TGTGCCAGCAGCTTAGGACAGGGCAATCAGCCCCAGCATTTT. Translation: CASSLGQGNQPQHF.

This chain uses TRBV6-6 with TRBJ1-2, with a tentative D call TRBD1 (6 bases). The CDR3 is made up of 14 amino acids. The germline V gene has CDR1 MNHNY and CDR2 SVGAGI (reference sequence). The V gene lost 4 bases and the J gene lost 8 bases, with 17 bases spanning the gap. The CDR3 sequence: CASSSATGGDGYTF. The CDR3 nucleotides are TGTGCCAGCAGTTCCGCCACGGGGGGCGACGGCTACACCTTC.

The CDR3 region is CASSLTGAGEQYF. The CDR3 DNA is TGTGCCAGCAGCTTGACGGGGGCAGGGGAGCAGTACTTC. The chain couples TRBV5-6 to TRBJ2-7, with D tentatively TRBD1 or TRBD2 (6 bases each). CDR1 is SGHDT and CDR2 is YYEEEE in the germline V gene. Trimming removed 1 base from V and 7 bases from J, with 12 bases in between. The CDR3 is 13 amino acids.

This clone was detected once. The chain combines TRBV2 with TRBJ2-5, with 8 bases fitting TRBD1. CDR1 is SNHLY and CDR2 is FYNNEI in the germline V gene. CDR3 length equals 13 residues. J gave up 2 bases and V 6 bases, and 2 bases lay outside the gene matches. For the CDR3, the DNA is TGTGCCAGCAGGACAGGGGCACAAGAGACCCAGTACTTC. This encodes CASRTGAQETQYF.

V gene TRBV6-5 combines with J gene TRBJ1-6; TRBD1 is a possible D gene (5 bases). Between the trimmed V and J ends, which lost 5 bases and 9 bases, there was a span of 17 bases. The CDR3 spans 15 residues. CDR1 and CDR2 (germline): MNHEY, SVGAGI. For the CDR3, the DNA is TGTGCCAGCAGTCACCGAGGAGAAAGGGGTTCACCCCTCCACTTT. Translated, it gives CASSHRGERGSPLHF.